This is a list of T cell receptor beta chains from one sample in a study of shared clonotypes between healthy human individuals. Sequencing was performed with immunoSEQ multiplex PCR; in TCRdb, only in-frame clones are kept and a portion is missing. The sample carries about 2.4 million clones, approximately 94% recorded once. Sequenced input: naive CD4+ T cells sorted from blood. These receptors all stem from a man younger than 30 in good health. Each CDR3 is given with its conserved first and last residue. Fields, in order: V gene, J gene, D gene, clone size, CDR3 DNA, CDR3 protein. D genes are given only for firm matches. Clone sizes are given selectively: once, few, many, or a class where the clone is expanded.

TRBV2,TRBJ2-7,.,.,TGTGCCAGCAGTGATCGGGACTTCTCCCACGAGCAGTACTTC,CASSDRDFSHEQYF
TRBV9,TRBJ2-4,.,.,TGTGCCAGCAGCGTAGGGGACGGTATAGCCAAAAACATTCAGTACTTC,CASSVGDGIAKNIQYF
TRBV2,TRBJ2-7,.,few,TGTGCCAGCAGTGAAGCCCCCGAGCAGTACTTC,CASSEAPEQYF
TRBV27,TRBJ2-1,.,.,TGTGCCAGCAGTCCAATCTCCTCCTACAATGAGCAGTTCTTC,CASSPISSYNEQFF
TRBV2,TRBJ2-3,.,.,TGCGCCCGGAGGGCCGGAGATACGCAGTATTTT,CARRAGDTQYF
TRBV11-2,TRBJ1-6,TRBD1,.,TGTGCCAGCAGCTTAGACCCCACCGGGACAGGGGTAACCTCACCCCTCCACTTT,CASSLDPTGTGVTSPLHF
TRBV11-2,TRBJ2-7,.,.,TGTGCCAGCAGCTTATTGAAGGGAGTAACGGGCGAGCAGTACTTC,CASSLLKGVTGEQYF
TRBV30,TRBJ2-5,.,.,TGTGCCTGGAGTGCACCGAACCAAGAGACCCAGTACTTC,CAWSAPNQETQYF
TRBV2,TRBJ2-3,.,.,TGTGCCAGCAGATACAGGACTAGCACAGATACGCAGTATTTT,CASRYRTSTDTQYF
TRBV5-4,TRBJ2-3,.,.,TGTGCCAGCAGCCCTAACACAGATACGCAGTATTTT,CASSPNTDTQYF
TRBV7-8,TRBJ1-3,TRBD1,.,TGTGCCAGCAGCCTATGGACAGGGGACTCTGGAAACACCATATATTTT,CASSLWTGDSGNTIYF
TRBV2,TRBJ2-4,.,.,TGTGCCAGCAGTGTATGGGGGTCCCTAGCCAAAAACATTCAGTACTTC,CASSVWGSLAKNIQYF
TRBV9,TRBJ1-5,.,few,TGTGCCAGCAGCGCAGGGTTAGTAGAGCAGCCCCAGCATTTT,CASSAGLVEQPQHF
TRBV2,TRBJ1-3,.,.,TGTGCCAGCAGAGGGATGAGCTCTGGAAACACCATATATTTT,CASRGMSSGNTIYF
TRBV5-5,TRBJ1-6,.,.,TGTGCCAGCAGCTTGACAGGCAATTCACCCCTCCACTTT,CASSLTGNSPLHF
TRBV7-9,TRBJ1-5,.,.,TGTGCCAGCAGCTTAGGGGGTGTGGGGTTAAATCAGCCCCAGCATTTT,CASSLGGVGLNQPQHF
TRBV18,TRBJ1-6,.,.,TGTGCCAGTAAAACGGGGGGATATAATTCACCCCTCCACTTT,CASKTGGYNSPLHF
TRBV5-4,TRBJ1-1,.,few,TGTGCCAGCATCCTCATTTTCGGCAACACTGAAGCTTTCTTT,CASILIFGNTEAFF